Below, 7 T cell receptor beta chains from the same sample are listed, as sequenced in a study of molecular identifiers for immune sequencing clone quantification. Each CDR3 protein gets one entry after TCRdb re-called the PCR reads with MiXCR. The data contain just under 650,000 distinct CDR3 sequences, approximately 20% of them singletons. Sequenced material: naive CD8+ T cells from blood, with Jurkat cell RNA spiked in. Subset: FACS-sorted CD8+CD4-CCR7+CD45RA+ naive T cells. The source of these receptors is a human donor in good health. Some libraries in this study had Jurkat cell RNA spiked in.

This clonotype showed up just a few times. The chain has TRBV12-3 or TRBV12-4 and TRBJ2-5; TRBD2 matches 7 bases. V was pared by 5 bases and J by 7 bases, with 7 bases of the junction left unmatched. The CDR3 runs to 13 residues. The CDR3 region has the DNA TGTGCCAGCAGTCATGGGGTAGCGGGGACCCAGTACTTC. The encoded protein is CASSHGVAGTQYF.

Points on this clonotype: Just one base apart from a much larger clone, this may be a read error. The gene calls are TRBV29-1 and TRBJ2-5, with D perhaps being TRBD1 or TRBD2 (5 bases each). This CDR3 is built from 11 residues. Germline CDR1 SQVTM, CDR2 ANQGSEA. This CDR3 is CSVDAWGTRYF. CDR3 coding DNA: TGCAGCGTTGACGCTTGGGGGACCCGGTACTTC. Filled out from reference TRBV29-1 and TRBJ2-5, the complete variable domain reads SAVISQKPSRDICQRGTSLTIQCQVDSQVTMMFWYRQQPGQSLTLIATANQGSEATYESGFVIDKFPISRPNLTFSTLTVSNMSPEDSSIYLCSVDAWGTRYFGPGTRLLVL.

This clonotype appeared many times. The CDR3 DNA is TGCAGCGTCCTCCCCGCCTCCTACAATGAGCAGTTCTTC. Translating gives CSVLPASYNEQFF. This chain uses TRBV29-1 with TRBJ2-1; D call uncertain. Trimming took 6 bases from V and 0 from J, leaving 9 bases between them. The germline V gene has CDR1 SQVTM and CDR2 ANQGSEA. The CDR3 spans 13 residues.

In this sample, this clonotype turned up a few times. The V gene is TRBV3-1, the J gene TRBJ2-7; 7 bases are a match to TRBD1. The germline V gene has CDR1 LGHDT and CDR2 YNNKEL (reference sequence). Trimming cost V 5 bases and J 3 bases; bases outside gene matches: 13. This CDR3 has 16 amino acids. The CDR3 DNA sequence: TGTGCCAGCAGCGGGCCTTACCGGGGACAGTTCTACGAGCAGTACTTC. This codes for CASSGPYRGQFYEQYF.

This clonotype was seen a single time. A junction end diverges from the germline sequence, so it may reflect a read error. The CDR3 region is CASSLGLAGGPSYDEQFF. The CDR3 nucleotides are TGTGCCAGCAGCTTGGGACTAGCGGGAGGGCCGTCCTACGATGAGCAGTTCTTC. The V and J genes are TRBV7-9 and TRBJ2-1; the match to TRBD2 covers 16 bases. The CDR3 loop spans 18 amino acids. CDR1 SEHNR and CDR2 FQNEAQ come from the germline V gene (reference sequence).

In regard to this clonotype: A much larger clone lies a single base off, so this may be a read error. This sequence joins TRBV6-5 and TRBJ1-2; TRBD1 aligns across 7 bases. CDR1 is MNHEY, CDR2 SVGAGI, per germline. There are 16 residues in the CDR3. CDR3 sequence reads: CASSYNFQGVPYDYTF. The CDR3 nucleotides read TGTGCCAGCAGTTACAACTTTCAGGGGGTTCCCTATGACTACACCTTC.

The CDR3: CASSPRSVNSYEQYF. As DNA, the CDR3 is TGTGCCAGCAGCCCGAGGAGCGTAAACTCCTACGAGCAGTACTTC. The chain links TRBV11-2 to TRBJ2-7, with D uncertain. The length of the CDR3 is 15 residues. Germline V gives CDR1 SGHAT, CDR2 FQNNGV. Trimming took 5 bases from V and 0 from J, leaving 14 bases between them.